This T cell receptor (beta chain) was sequenced for a study of blood T cells in healthy people across ages. Together with a sample-barcoded 5' primer, a J-beta primer mix was included in a second PCR lasting about 7 to 12 cycles. TCRdb fed the 5' RACE reads into MiXCR, producing one record per CDR3 protein. In the table there are under 850,000 distinct CDR3 sequences, about 34% of which are singletons. The germline CDR1 and CDR2 sequences are SGHDT and YYEEEE. The CDR3 is made up of 15 amino acids. J lost 4 bases, V lost 1 base, and 5 bases had no gene match. This clonotype was counted many times. The genes are TRBV5-6 and TRBJ1-2, with 9 bases fitting TRBD1. This receptor was obtained from a man in his late teens or twenties in good health. Specimen: blood. The CDR3 is CASSLTGTGRYGYTF. Here the CDR3 DNA reads TGTGCCAGCAGCTTGACCGGGACAGGGCGCTATGGCTACACCTTC.